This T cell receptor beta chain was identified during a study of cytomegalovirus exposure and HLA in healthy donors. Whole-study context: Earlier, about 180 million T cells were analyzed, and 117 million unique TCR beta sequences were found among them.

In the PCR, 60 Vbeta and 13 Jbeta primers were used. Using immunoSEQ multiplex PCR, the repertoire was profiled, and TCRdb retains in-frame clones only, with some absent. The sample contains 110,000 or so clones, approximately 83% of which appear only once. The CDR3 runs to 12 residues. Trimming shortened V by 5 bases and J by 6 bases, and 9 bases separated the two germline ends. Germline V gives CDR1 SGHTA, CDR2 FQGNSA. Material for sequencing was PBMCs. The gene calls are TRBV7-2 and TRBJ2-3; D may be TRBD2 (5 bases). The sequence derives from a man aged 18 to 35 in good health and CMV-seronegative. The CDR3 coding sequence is TGTGCCAGCAGCCGGACTCATGATACGCAGTATTTT. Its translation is CASSRTHDTQYF.